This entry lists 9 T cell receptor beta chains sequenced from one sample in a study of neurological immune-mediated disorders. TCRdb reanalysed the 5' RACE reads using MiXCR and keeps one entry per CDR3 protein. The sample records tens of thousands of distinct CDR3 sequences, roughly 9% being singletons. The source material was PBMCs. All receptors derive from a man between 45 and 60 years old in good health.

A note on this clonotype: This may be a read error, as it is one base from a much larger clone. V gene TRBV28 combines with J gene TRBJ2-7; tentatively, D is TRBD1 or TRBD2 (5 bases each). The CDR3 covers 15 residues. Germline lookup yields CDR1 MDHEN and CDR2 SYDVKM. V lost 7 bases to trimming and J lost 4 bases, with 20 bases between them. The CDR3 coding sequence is TGTGCCAGCAACTCCCCGGGACCGCTCGGGTACGAGCAGTACTTC. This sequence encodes CASNSPGPLGYEQYF.

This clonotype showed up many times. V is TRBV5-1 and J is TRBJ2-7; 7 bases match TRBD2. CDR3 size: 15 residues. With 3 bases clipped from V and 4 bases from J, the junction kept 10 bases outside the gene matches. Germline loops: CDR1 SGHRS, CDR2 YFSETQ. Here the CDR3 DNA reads TGCGCCAGCAGCTCCCGGTCGGGAGGTTCGTACGAGCAGTACTTC. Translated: CASSSRSGGSYEQYF.

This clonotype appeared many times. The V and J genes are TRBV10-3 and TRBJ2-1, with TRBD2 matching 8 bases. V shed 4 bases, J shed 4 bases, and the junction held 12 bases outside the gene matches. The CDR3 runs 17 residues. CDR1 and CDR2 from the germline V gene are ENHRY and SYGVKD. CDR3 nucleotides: TGTGCCATCAGTGTCGAACGGGAGGGCCAAACTTACAATGAGCAGTTCTTC. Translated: CAISVEREGQTYNEQFF.

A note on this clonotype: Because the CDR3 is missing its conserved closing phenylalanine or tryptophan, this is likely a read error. The CDR3, as DNA: TGCGCCAGCAGCTCGTCAGGGTACACCGGGGAGCTGTTTTCT. This translates into CASSSSGYTGELFS. V is TRBV5-1 and J is TRBJ2-2; D might be TRBD1 (5 bases). The CDR3 spans 14 residues. Per the germline V gene, CDR1 is SGHRS and CDR2 is YFSETQ. The ends were cut back, 3 bases at V and 3 bases at J, with 9 bases in the middle.

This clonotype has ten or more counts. CDR3 DNA: TGTGCCAGCAGCTTAATCGCCGGGTCTAGCAGAACAGATACGCAGTATTTT. The encoded protein is CASSLIAGSSRTDTQYF. The chain uses TRBV7-6 and TRBJ2-3, with D perhaps matching TRBD2 (5 bases). The CDR3 is 17 amino acids. V shed 2 bases and J shed 3 bases, with 18 bases lying between them. Germline CDR1 SGHVS, CDR2 FNYEAQ.

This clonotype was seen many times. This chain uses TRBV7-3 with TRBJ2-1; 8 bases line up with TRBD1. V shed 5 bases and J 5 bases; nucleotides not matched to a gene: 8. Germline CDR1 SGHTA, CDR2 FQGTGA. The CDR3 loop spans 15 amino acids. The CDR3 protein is CASSKRTGLNNEQFF. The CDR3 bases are TGTGCCAGCAGCAAACGGACAGGGCTTAACAATGAGCAGTTCTTC.

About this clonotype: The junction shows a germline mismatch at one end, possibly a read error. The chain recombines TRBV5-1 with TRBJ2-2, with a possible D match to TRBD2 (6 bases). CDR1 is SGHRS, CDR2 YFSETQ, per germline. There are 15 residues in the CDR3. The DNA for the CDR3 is TGCGCCAGCCGCTTGGCGGGGAGCCTGGCCGGGGAGCTGTTTTTT. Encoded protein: CASRLAGSLAGELFF.

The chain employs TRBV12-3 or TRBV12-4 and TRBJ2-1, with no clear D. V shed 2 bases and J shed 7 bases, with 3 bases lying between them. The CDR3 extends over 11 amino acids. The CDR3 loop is CASSLMNEQFF. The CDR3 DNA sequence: TGTGCCAGCAGTTTAATGAATGAGCAGTTCTTC.

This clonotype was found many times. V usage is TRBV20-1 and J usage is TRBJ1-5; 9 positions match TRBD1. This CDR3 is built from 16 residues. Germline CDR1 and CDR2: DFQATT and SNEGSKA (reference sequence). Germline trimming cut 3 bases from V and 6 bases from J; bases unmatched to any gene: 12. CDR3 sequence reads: CSASNLGQGMGQPQHF. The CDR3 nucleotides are TGCAGTGCTAGTAATTTGGGACAGGGCATGGGTCAGCCCCAGCATTTT.